These T cell receptor beta chains were read from a single sample in a study of shared clonotypes between healthy human individuals. The protocol was immunoSEQ multiplex PCR, while the TCRdb copy is restricted to in-frame clones and leaves out a portion. Of a few hundred thousand clones listed, around 90% are singletons. Input material: memory CD8+ T cells sorted from blood. The receptors shown here come from a man younger than 35 in good health. CDR3s include the opening cysteine and the closing phenylalanine or tryptophan. A D gene is named only where the DNA matches it firmly. Size values are once, few and many counts, or a class for expanded clones, and some rows have none.

CDR3aa	CDR3nt	j_gene	v_gene	abundance	d_gene
CASSLVDEQFF	TGTGCCAGCAGCTTAGTCGATGAGCAGTTCTTC	TRBJ2-1	TRBV11-2	-	-
CASSLELGFSGYTF	TGTGCCAGCAGCTTAGAGCTGGGGTTCAGTGGCTACACCTTC	TRBJ1-2	TRBV11-2	-	-
CASSLIGAGEKLFF	TGTGCCAGCAGTTTAATAGGGGCAGGTGAAAAACTGTTTTTT	TRBJ1-4	TRBV27	-	-
CASSLTNNEQFF	TGCGCCAGCAGCCTGACGAACAATGAGCAGTTCTTC	TRBJ2-1	TRBV5-1	-	-
CASSGRSGGPQHF	TGTGCCAGCTCTGGACGGTCAGGGGGGCCCCAGCATTTT	TRBJ1-5	TRBV19	-	TRBD1
CASSLFSAEGGEQYF	TGTGCCAGCAGCTTATTTTCTGCCGAGGGAGGGGAGCAGTACTTC	TRBJ2-7	TRBV7-8	-	TRBD2
CASSYGLAYTDTQYF	TGTGCCAGCAGTTATGGCCTAGCGTACACAGATACGCAGTATTTT	TRBJ2-3	TRBV6-5	-	-
CASSEIQGGGYEQYF	TGTGCCAGCAGCGAGATACAGGGAGGCGGCTACGAGCAGTACTTC	TRBJ2-7	TRBV5-6	-	-
CSVRGGSSYEQYF	TGCAGCGTTCGGGGAGGCAGCTCCTACGAGCAGTACTTC	TRBJ2-7	TRBV29-1	once	-
CASKAGTGDQPQHF	TGTGCCAGTAAAGCTGGGACAGGAGATCAGCCCCAGCATTTT	TRBJ1-5	TRBV19	few	TRBD1
CASSDLTRFDSPLHF	TGTGCCAGCAGCGACCTGACACGGTTCGATTCACCCCTCCACTTT	TRBJ1-6	TRBV5-6	-	-
CASTSRVQETQYF	TGTGCCAGCACGTCCCGAGTACAAGAGACCCAGTACTTC	TRBJ2-5	TRBV13	-	-
CAISEKTTGTQLIGEQFF	TGTGCCATCAGTGAGAAAACCACCGGGACACAACTAATCGGTGAGCAGTTCTTC	TRBJ2-1	TRBV10-3	-	-
CAISESRGQGTETQYF	TGTGCCATCAGTGAGTCTCGAGGACAGGGCACCGAGACCCAGTACTTC	TRBJ2-5	TRBV10-3	few	TRBD1
CASTPTNPGTGELFF	TGCGCCAGCACACCTACTAACCCTGGCACCGGGGAGCTGTTTTTT	TRBJ2-2	TRBV4-3	-	-
CASSVVPGQPPPYGYTF	TGTGCCAGCAGCGTAGTTCCCGGACAGCCCCCCCCCTATGGCTACACCTTC	TRBJ1-2	TRBV9	-	-
CASSFRVETGQYF	TGTGCCAGCAGCTTCCGGGTAGAGACAGGGCAGTACTTC	TRBJ2-7	TRBV13	-	-
CASSQAGGSGRFSSYNEQFF	TGTGCCAGCAGCCAAGCGGGCGGTAGCGGGAGATTTAGCTCCTACAATGAGCAGTTCTTC	TRBJ2-1	TRBV14	-	TRBD2
CASSFFTGMNTEAFF	TGTGCCAGCAGCTTCTTTACAGGGATGAACACTGAAGCTTTCTTT	TRBJ1-1	TRBV4-2	-	-
CASTPGEGRNTEAFF	TGTGCCAGCACCCCAGGAGAGGGGAGGAACACTGAAGCTTTCTTT	TRBJ1-1	TRBV28	once	-
CASSLGLVGGINSPLHF	TGTGCCAGCAGCTTAGGGCTCGTAGGCGGAATTAATTCACCCCTCCACTTT	TRBJ1-6	TRBV11-2	-	-
CASSSTGGGQPQHF	TGTGCCAGCAGTTCAACAGGGGGCGGTCAGCCCCAGCATTTT	TRBJ1-5	TRBV27	-	TRBD1
CASSPRTGIEQYF	TGTGCCAGCAGCCCCAGGACAGGGATCGAGCAGTACTTC	TRBJ2-7	TRBV9	-	TRBD1
CASSLSAGTVSYEQYF	TGTGCCAGCAGTTTATCGGCCGGGACAGTCTCCTACGAGCAGTACTTC	TRBJ2-7	TRBV27	-	TRBD1
CASSQEIAVSYGYTF	TGCGCCAGCAGCCAAGAAATCGCAGTCAGCTATGGCTACACCTTC	TRBJ1-2	TRBV4-1	-	-
CASSLFLQVYGYTF	TGTGCCAGCAGCTTATTTCTACAAGTCTATGGCTACACCTTC	TRBJ1-2	TRBV5-6	-	-
CASSQDGSGFSYNEQFF	TGCGCCAGCAGCCAAGATGGTAGCGGCTTCTCCTACAATGAGCAGTTCTTC	TRBJ2-1	TRBV4-3	-	-
CASSLRTSTDTQYF	TGCGCCAGCAGCTTACGGACTAGCACAGATACGCAGTATTTT	TRBJ2-3	TRBV4-1	-	-
CASEGTSAYEQYF	TGTGCTTCAGAGGGGACGTCGGCCTACGAGCAGTACTTC	TRBJ2-7	TRBV12-5	-	-
CASSLTPGGYTEAFF	TGTGCCAGCAGCTTAACCCCAGGCGGATACACTGAAGCTTTCTTT	TRBJ1-1	TRBV7-6	-	-
CAISESFGGSYEQFF	TGTGCCATCAGTGAGTCTTTCGGCGGGAGCTATGAGCAGTTCTTC	TRBJ2-1	TRBV10-3	-	TRBD2
CASSLGTSATYNEQFF	TGTGCCAGCAGCTTGGGGACTTCAGCCACCTACAATGAGCAGTTCTTC	TRBJ2-1	TRBV7-9	-	-
CASRTAGEQYF	TGTGCCAGCAGAACAGCTGGGGAGCAGTACTTC	TRBJ2-7	TRBV7-9	-	-
CAISANREGDLREQYF	TGTGCCATCAGTGCTAACAGGGAGGGCGACTTAAGAGAGCAGTACTTC	TRBJ2-7	TRBV10-3	-	-
CASSRGTTQGNEQYF	TGTGCCAGCAGCAGGGGGACAACACAGGGGAACGAGCAGTACTTC	TRBJ2-7	TRBV7-8	-	TRBD1
CASSLGVGSNYEQYF	TGCGCCAGCAGCTTGGGAGTGGGGTCAAACTACGAGCAGTACTTC	TRBJ2-7	TRBV5-1	-	-
CASSLSGTDYGYTF	TGTGCCAGCAGCTTATCGGGAACGGACTATGGCTACACCTTC	TRBJ1-2	TRBV7-9	-	-
CASSLTSGAYNEQFF	TGTGCCAGCAGCCTAACTAGCGGGGCTTACAATGAGCAGTTCTTC	TRBJ2-1	TRBV7-3	-	TRBD2
CAWSTEDRRIEAFF	TGTGCCTGGAGCACAGAAGACAGGAGAATTGAAGCTTTCTTT	TRBJ1-1	TRBV30	many	-
CASSYGTGGGYEQYF	TGTGCCAGCAGTTACGGGACAGGCGGAGGCTACGAGCAGTACTTC	TRBJ2-7	TRBV6-5	-	TRBD1
CASSLNEADTQYF	TGCGCCAGCAGTCTGAATGAGGCAGATACGCAGTATTTT	TRBJ2-3	TRBV4-1	-	-
CASSFFPTGMETQYF	TGCGCCAGCAGCTTTTTCCCGACAGGGATGGAGACCCAGTACTTC	TRBJ2-5	TRBV5-1	few	TRBD1
CSVVVRDRTYGYTF	TGCAGCGTTGTAGTGCGTGACAGAACCTATGGCTACACCTTC	TRBJ1-2	TRBV29-1	-	-
CASSDGYTEAFF	TGTGCCAGCAGCGATGGATACACTGAAGCTTTCTTT	TRBJ1-1	TRBV9	-	-
CASSVEGEETQYF	TGTGCCAGCAGCGTAGAGGGGGAAGAGACCCAGTACTTC	TRBJ2-5	TRBV9	-	-
CASSLKGRDEAFF	TGTGCCAGCAGCTTAAAAGGAAGGGATGAAGCTTTCTTT	TRBJ1-1	TRBV7-9	few	-
CASSLDGGGGETQYF	TGTGCCAGCAGCTTGGATGGAGGGGGCGGTGAGACCCAGTACTTC	TRBJ2-5	TRBV5-4	-	-
CASSLGATNYGYTF	TGTGCCAGCAGTTTGGGGGCCACGAACTATGGCTACACCTTC	TRBJ1-2	TRBV27	-	-
CASALNTEAFF	TGTGCCAGTGCATTAAACACTGAAGCTTTCTTT	TRBJ1-1	TRBV7-9	-	-
CASSRTQNTGELFF	TGTGCCAGCAGTCGGACACAGAACACCGGGGAGCTGTTTTTT	TRBJ2-2	TRBV6-1	-	-
CATGTVNSNQPQHF	TGTGCCACCGGGACAGTTAATAGCAATCAGCCCCAGCATTTT	TRBJ1-5	TRBV28	-	TRBD1
CASSPPDSYTEAFF	TGTGCCAGCAGTCCACCGGACAGTTACACTGAAGCTTTCTTT	TRBJ1-1	TRBV27	-	-
CASSLVSTAGYGYTF	TGCGCCAGCAGCTTGGTTTCTACGGCGGGCTATGGCTACACCTTC	TRBJ1-2	TRBV5-1	-	-
CASSQSDRDEQYF	TGCGCCAGCAGCCAATCGGACAGGGACGAGCAGTACTTC	TRBJ2-7	TRBV4-3	-	TRBD1